These 24 T cell receptor beta chains came from one sample sequenced in a study of T cell responses to AZD1222 COVID-19 vaccine. Assay: immunoSEQ multiplex PCR; the TCRdb copy retains only in-frame clones and omits some. The table has 90,000 to 130,000 clones, 92% seen once. Material: peripheral blood, obtained on day 0 of AZD1222 vaccination. The receptors were gathered from an adult in good health.

The chain couples TRBV6-2 or TRBV6-3 to TRBJ1-3; D uncertain. The CDR3 totals 16 residues. Germline CDR1 and CDR2: MNHEY and SVGEGT. Trimming left V 4 bases short and J 4 bases short, with 17 bases between. CDR3 DNA sequence: TGTGCCAGCAGTTCCCGGCGTGAAGGAAGAGGAAACACCATATATTTT. This codes for CASSSRREGRGNTIYF.

This clone was counted a single time. This chain links TRBV18 with TRBJ1-5; D remains unclear. V dropped 3 bases and J dropped 0 bases, with 3 bases sitting between them. The CDR3 is 13 residues long. The germline V gene has CDR1 KGHSH and CDR2 LQKENI. The CDR3 region is CASSPDSNQPQHF. CDR3 bases: TGTGCCAGCTCACCTGATAGCAATCAGCCCCAGCATTTT.

The chain employs TRBV7-9 and TRBJ2-7, with D tentatively TRBD2 (6 bases). This CDR3 comprises 15 residues. The ends were cut back, 2 bases at V and 1 base at J, with 12 bases in the middle. The germline CDR1 and CDR2 sequences are SEHNR and FQNEAQ (reference sequence). The CDR3: CASSLTFRGSYEQYF. For the CDR3, the DNA is TGTGCCAGCAGCTTAACCTTTCGGGGGTCCTACGAGCAGTACTTC.

The rearrangement links TRBV24-1 to TRBJ1-2; D remains unclear. Between the trimmed V and J ends, which lost 3 bases and 5 bases, there was a span of 12 bases. The CDR3 is made up of 14 amino acids. In germline, CDR1 is KGHDR, CDR2 SFDVKD. In DNA form, the CDR3 reads TGTGCCACCAGTGATCCGTCGGTAGGGTATGGCTACACCTTC. Translating gives CATSDPSVGYGYTF.

The chain carries TRBV6-2 or TRBV6-3 and TRBJ1-2, with D tentatively TRBD1 (5 bases). V lost 0 bases and J lost 7, with 12 bases in between. The CDR3 is made up of 14 amino acids. Germline values: CDR1 MNHEY, CDR2 SVGEGT. The CDR3 loop reads CASSYSKPGRGYTF. In DNA form, the CDR3 reads TGTGCCAGCAGTTACTCGAAGCCGGGACGTGGCTACACCTTC.

The CDR3 nucleotides read TGTGCCAGCAGCCAAGACTGGTACAGATACACCGGGGAGCTGTTTTTT. Amino acid sequence: CASSQDWYRYTGELFF. V usage is TRBV3-1 (or the pseudogene TRBV3-2) and J usage is TRBJ2-2, with no clear D. The ends were cut back, 0 bases at V and 3 bases at J, with 11 bases in the middle. CDR3 size: 16 residues. CDR1 LGHDT and CDR2 YNNKEL come from the germline V gene (reference sequence).

This clone was counted once. Other DNA variants within this sample encode the same CDR3. The J gene is TRBJ1-1, the V gene TRBV18, with D possibly being TRBD1 (6 bases). Per germline, CDR1 KGHSH and CDR2 LQKENI. The CDR3 consists of 13 residues. V dropped 3 bases and J dropped 2 bases, with 7 bases sitting between them. The CDR3 sequence: CASSPGQNTEAFF. The CDR3 DNA follows: TGTGCCAGCTCACCGGGACAAAACACTGAAGCTTTCTTT. The variable domain in full, with the rest retrieved from reference TRBV18 and TRBJ1-1, is NAGVMQNPRHLVRRRGQEARLRCSPMKGHSHVYWYRQLPEEGLKFMVYLQKENIIDESGMPKERFSAEFPKEGPSILRIQQVVRGDSAAYFCASSPGQNTEAFFGQGTRLTVV.

The chain employs TRBV11-3 and TRBJ2-1; perhaps TRBD1 as D (5 bases). The V gene lost 5 bases and the J gene lost 2 bases, with 19 bases spanning the gap. The germline V gene encodes CDR1 SGHNT and CDR2 YENEEA. CDR3 length: 17 residues. The CDR3 DNA follows: TGTGCCAGCAGCCCTTCGCAGGGCCTTGGGACCTACAATGAGCAGTTCTTC. This encodes CASSPSQGLGTYNEQFF.

The chain is built from TRBV7-9 and TRBJ1-5, with TRBD1 as a possible D gene (6 bases). The germline gives CDR1 SEHNR, CDR2 FQNEAQ (reference sequence). The CDR3 is made up of 16 amino acids. The V gene lost 1 base and the J gene lost 7 bases, with 17 bases spanning the gap. CDR3 in amino acids: CASSLVGGGGEQPQHF. The CDR3 DNA sequence: TGTGCCAGCAGCTTAGTAGGAGGAGGGGGAGAGCAGCCCCAGCATTTT.

The V call is TRBV7-8, the J call TRBJ1-5; the match to TRBD1 covers 7 bases. Looked up from germline, CDR1 is SGHVS and CDR2 is FQNEAQ. This CDR3 has 16 amino acids. Trimming at V came to 5 bases and at J to 4 bases, leaving 11 bases not matched to a gene. Written as DNA, the CDR3 is TGTGCCAGCAGCCCGCAGGGGGGGGAGAGAAATCAGCCCCAGCATTTT. It translates to CASSPQGGERNQPQHF. Together with reference TRBV7-8 and TRBJ1-5, the CDR3 gives the full variable domain: GAGVSQSPRYKVAKRGQDVALRCDPISGHVSLFWYQQALGQGPEFLTYFQNEAQLDKSGLPSDRFFAERPEGSVSTLKIQRTQQEDSAVYLCASSPQGGERNQPQHFGDGTRLSIL.

The V call is TRBV7-9, the J call TRBJ1-6; D perhaps matches TRBD1 (6 bases). Trimming removed 5 bases from V and 7 bases from J, with 21 bases in between. Germline V gene sequence: CDR1 SEHNR, CDR2 FQNEAQ (reference sequence). This CDR3 has 17 residues. The CDR3 DNA reads as TGTGCCAGCAGCCCCCAGGCGGGGACAAAGGGGAATTCACCCCTCCACTTT. It encodes CASSPQAGTKGNSPLHF.

V is TRBV11-2 and J is TRBJ1-4; 7 bases match TRBD1. The V and J ends lost 5 bases and 4 bases, in that order; junction bases with no gene match: 7. Germline CDR1 is SGHAT and CDR2 is FQNNGV. The CDR3 length is 15 residues. This CDR3 reads CASSLGQLYNEKLFF. CDR3 nucleotide sequence: TGTGCCAGCAGCCTGGGACAGCTTTATAATGAAAAACTGTTTTTT.

The chain recombines TRBV28 with TRBJ2-7; D unclear. The V end lost 4 bases, the J end lost 2 bases, and 15 bases lay between the germline ends. CDR1 and CDR2 (germline): MDHEN, SYDVKM. The CDR3 consists of 15 residues. CDR3: CASSSGRFSAYEQYF. Written as DNA, the CDR3 is TGTGCCAGCAGTTCCGGACGGTTCAGTGCCTACGAGCAGTACTTC.

This clone has a handful of counts. This chain links TRBV28 with TRBJ2-3; a weak D match, TRBD1 (7 bases). Germline V gives CDR1 MDHEN, CDR2 SYDVKM. V lost 5 bases and J 0 bases, leaving 15 bases between the germline ends. This CDR3 has 16 amino acids. This CDR3 is CASSPTAGGSTDTQYF. DNA for the CDR3: TGTGCCAGCAGTCCGACCGCAGGGGGGAGCACAGATACGCAGTATTTT.

The chain couples TRBV7-6 to TRBJ1-5, with D possibly matching TRBD1 (6 bases). Germline assignment: CDR1 SGHVS and CDR2 FNYEAQ. The V end lost 4 bases, the J end lost 0 bases, and 13 bases lay between the germline ends. The CDR3 has 16 amino acids. CDR3 coding DNA: TGTGCCAGCAGCTCACAGGGCTGGTATAGCAATCAGCCCCAGCATTTT. Amino acid sequence: CASSSQGWYSNQPQHF. Complete variable domain (other parts from reference TRBV7-6 and TRBJ1-5): GAGVSQSPRYKVTKRGQDVALRCDPISGHVSLYWYRQALGQGPEFLTYFNYEAQQDKSGLPNDRFSAERPEGSISTLTIQRTEQRDSAMYRCASSSQGWYSNQPQHFGDGTRLSIL.

The chain employs TRBV13 and TRBJ1-6; D unclear. This CDR3 contains 16 residues. V shed 5 bases and J shed 8 bases, with 19 bases lying between them. Germline CDR1 reads PRHDT; CDR2 reads FYEKMQ (reference sequence). CDR3 coding DNA: TGTGCCAGCAGCGCCAGGAAGGACTCTAGGGATTCACCCCTCCACTTT. Encoded protein: CASSARKDSRDSPLHF.

The chain uses TRBV7-9 and TRBJ1-5; D call uncertain. V lost 1 base, J lost 5 bases, and 12 bases lay in between. The CDR3 covers 15 residues. Germline V lookup: CDR1 SEHNR, CDR2 FQNEAQ (reference sequence). CDR3 sequence reads: CASSLDAEEDQPQHF. CDR3 bases: TGTGCCAGCAGCTTAGATGCAGAGGAGGATCAGCCCCAGCATTTT.

The V gene is TRBV7-9, the J gene TRBJ2-2; TRBD1 is a possible D gene (6 bases). Germline V gene sequence: CDR1 SEHNR, CDR2 FQNEAQ (reference sequence). The CDR3 contains 17 residues. V lost 5 bases to trimming and J lost 1 base, with 17 bases between them. The CDR3 loop reads CASSHPPGQVNTGELFF. The DNA for the CDR3 is TGTGCCAGCAGCCACCCACCGGGACAAGTGAACACCGGGGAGCTGTTTTTT.

The chain recombines TRBV12-3 or TRBV12-4 with TRBJ1-5; D gene ambiguous. V was shortened by 3 bases and J by 4 bases, with 7 bases between the two germline ends. The CDR3 covers 13 residues. The CDR3 spells CASSFTVNQPQHF. CDR3 coding DNA: TGTGCCAGCAGTTTTACCGTGAATCAGCCCCAGCATTTT.

This chain uses TRBV7-9 with TRBJ1-6; D remains unclear. This CDR3 is 16 amino acids long. V was cut by 1 base and J by 0 bases, with 7 bases left in between. CDR1 and CDR2 from the germline V gene are SEHNR and FQNEAQ (reference sequence). CDR3: CASSLGASSYNSPLHF. Here the CDR3 DNA reads TGTGCCAGCAGCTTAGGCGCGAGCTCCTATAATTCACCCCTCCACTTT. The whole variable domain, remainder taken from reference TRBV7-9 and TRBJ1-6, is DTGVSQNPRHKITKRGQNVTFRCDPISEHNRLYWYRQTLGQGPEFLTYFQNEAQLEKSRLLSDRFSAERPKGSFSTLEIQRTEQGDSAMYLCASSLGASSYNSPLHFGNGTRLTVT.

The DNA for the CDR3 is TGTGCCAGCTCCGGGGGTAGCGGGGGGGCCGGAGATACGCAGTATTTT. This encodes CASSGGSGGAGDTQYF. V and J are TRBV7-7 and TRBJ2-3; 11 positions agree with TRBD2. Germline lookup yields CDR1 SSHAT and CDR2 FNYEAQ (reference sequence). The CDR3 length is 16 residues. Unmatched junction bases numbered 12, after V lost 8 bases and J lost 5 bases.

The genes are TRBV6-1 and TRBJ1-2, with D perhaps TRBD1 (5 bases). V lost 1 base and J 6 bases, leaving 15 bases between the germline ends. The V gene's germline CDR1 is MNHNS and CDR2 SASEGT. The CDR3 sequence is 15 residues long. The CDR3 DNA sequence: TGTGCCAGCAGTGAAGGCCGGGGCGCAGATGATGGCTACACCTTC. It yields the protein CASSEGRGADDGYTF.

The chain carries TRBV28 and TRBJ1-5, with 7 bases matching TRBD1. CDR1 is MDHEN and CDR2 is SYDVKM in the germline V gene. V dropped 4 bases and J dropped 0; count of bases not matched to a gene: 9. CDR3 length equals 17 residues. CDR3 DNA: TGTGCCAGCAGTTCGACCCGGGACAGAAATAGCAATCAGCCCCAGCATTTT. Its translation is CASSSTRDRNSNQPQHF.

This chain joins TRBV19 and TRBJ1-5, with D possibly matching TRBD1 (5 bases). CDR3 size: 15 residues. Looked up from germline, CDR1 is LNHDA and CDR2 is SQIVND (reference sequence). V was pared by 3 bases and J by 7 bases, with 16 bases between. Written as DNA, the CDR3 is TGTGCCAGTAGTATGCGGTCCGGGGGAGGCCAGCCCCAGCATTTT. This gives the protein CASSMRSGGGQPQHF.